This T cell receptor beta chain was found in a study of blood T cell repertoires in COVID-19. The CDR3 extends over 16 amino acids. The germline gives CDR1 KGHSH, CDR2 LQKENI. J lost 7 bases, V lost 3 bases, and 8 bases had no gene match. Using immunoSEQ multiplex PCR, the repertoire was profiled, and TCRdb retains in-frame clones only, with some absent. The sample records just under 150,000 clones, about 87% being singletons. Sequencing used peripheral blood. The TCR was taken from a man between 45 and 60 years old who had recovered from COVID-19. The genes are TRBV18 and TRBJ2-2, with TRBD1 matching over 10 bases. The CDR3 loop reads CASSPRVTGGIGELFF. The CDR3 DNA is TGTGCCAGCTCACCGAGGGTGACAGGGGGCATCGGGGAGCTGTTTTTT.